The 18 T cell receptor beta chains in this list originate from one sample, sequenced in a study of shared clonotypes between healthy human individuals. Assay: immunoSEQ multiplex PCR; the TCRdb copy retains only in-frame clones and omits some. The sample yields over a million clones, around 78% seen once. The sample taken for sequencing was memory CD4+ T cells from PBMCs. As to subset: CD45RA-negative fraction. These receptors all stem from a man aged 18 to 35 in good health. Some clones in this sample may be carry-over from other donors' samples.

The rearrangement joins TRBV5-6 to TRBJ2-7, with 11 bases identical to TRBD1. The germline CDR1 and CDR2 sequences are SGHDT and YYEEEE. CDR3 length equals 14 residues. V gave up 3 bases and J gave up 3 bases; unmatched junction bases: 2. CDR3 coding DNA: TGTGCCAGCAGCTGGGACAGGGGGGTCTACGAGCAGTACTTC. Translation gives CASSWDRGVYEQYF.

This clone occurred many times. The rearrangement uses TRBV28 and TRBJ1-2, with 9 bases that match TRBD1. Germline V gene lookup returns CDR1 MDHEN and CDR2 SYDVKM. V was pared by 6 bases and J by 8 bases, with 13 bases of the junction left unmatched. CDR3 length equals 15 residues. DNA of the CDR3: TGTGCCAGCAGACGCGATTTAACAGGGGGCAGGGGCTACACCTTC. Translating gives CASRRDLTGGRGYTF.

This clone was detected only once. Here the CDR3 DNA reads TGTGCCAGCAGCCAAGATGGGACGACGCGCAATGAGCAGTTCTTC. Amino acid sequence: CASSQDGTTRNEQFF. J is TRBJ2-1 and V is TRBV4-2, with D perhaps TRBD1 or TRBD2 (5 bases each). Trimming pared 0 bases from V and 6 bases from J, leaving 12 bases between. CDR1 and CDR2 from the germline V gene are LGHNA and YNFKEQ. This CDR3 comprises 15 residues.

This chain joins TRBV7-9 and TRBJ2-1, with D tentatively TRBD1 (5 bases). CDR1 and CDR2 (germline): SEHNR, FQNEAQ (reference sequence). The CDR3 runs to 14 residues. V dropped 7 bases and J dropped 5 bases, with 15 bases sitting between them. CDR3 amino acids: CASTLGVADNEQFF. Written as DNA, the CDR3 is TGTGCCAGCACCCTAGGGGTCGCGGACAATGAGCAGTTCTTC.

The chain uses TRBV5-1 and TRBJ2-7; a possible D gene is TRBD2 (6 bases). Looked up from germline, CDR1 is SGHRS and CDR2 is YFSETQ. The CDR3 extends over 14 amino acids. Between the trimmed V and J ends, which lost 4 bases and 2 bases, there was a span of 13 bases. The CDR3 bases are TGCGCCAGCAGCGACGGAGGGGTCCCCTACGAGCAGTACTTC. Its protein product is CASSDGGVPYEQYF.

This clone was picked up many times. The rearrangement joins TRBV18 to TRBJ2-1; no definite D call. The V end was cut by 3 bases, the J end by 4 bases, with 10 bases between. The CDR3 is 14 residues long. Germline CDR1 is KGHSH and CDR2 is LQKENI. The CDR3 here is CASSPLGGYNEQFF. The CDR3 nucleotides read TGTGCCAGCTCACCTCTTGGCGGATACAATGAGCAGTTCTTC.

This chain connects TRBV11-2 to TRBJ1-1, with a tentative D call TRBD1 (5 bases). Germline CDR1 SGHAT, CDR2 FQNNGV. The V end was cut by 5 bases, the J end by 4 bases, with 14 bases between. The CDR3 has 14 residues. The DNA for the CDR3 is TGTGCCAGCAGCCCAAGGGTTGGGGGCACTGAAGCTTTCTTT. Its protein is CASSPRVGGTEAFF.

CDR3: CASSETSGRRETQYF. Here the CDR3 DNA reads TGTGCCAGCAGTGAAACGAGCGGGAGGCGAGAGACCCAGTACTTC. The gene calls are TRBV2 and TRBJ2-5; 9 nucleotides agree with TRBD2. The germline V gene has CDR1 SNHLY and CDR2 FYNNEI. The CDR3 contains 15 residues. With 2 bases clipped from V and 4 bases from J, the junction kept 5 bases outside the gene matches.

The rearrangement uses TRBV7-2 and TRBJ2-2; maybe TRBD2 (6 bases). Trimming shortened V by 7 bases and J by 7 bases, and 22 bases separated the two germline ends. This CDR3 is built from 16 residues. Germline CDR1 reads SGHTA; CDR2 reads FQGNSA. The DNA for the CDR3 is TGTGCCAGCAACCCTGCGGGAACAAGGATAGGCGGGGAGCTGTTTTTT. Translating gives CASNPAGTRIGGELFF. Using reference TRBV7-2 and TRBJ2-2 for the parts outside the CDR3, the full variable domain is GAGVSQSPSNKVTEKGKDVELRCDPISGHTALYWYRQSLGQGLEFLIYFQGNSAPDKSGLPSDRFSAERTGGSVSTLTIQRTQQEDSAVYLCASNPAGTRIGGELFFGEGSRLTVL.

This clone was detected a few times. This chain joins TRBV15 and TRBJ2-1; no clear D. Germline V lookup: CDR1 LNHNV, CDR2 YYDKDF (reference sequence). V lost 0 bases, J lost 4 bases, and 10 bases lay in between. This CDR3 has 15 amino acids. The CDR3 loop reads CATSRDPLGYNEQFF. The CDR3, as DNA: TGTGCCACCAGCAGAGATCCCCTGGGGTACAATGAGCAGTTCTTC.

The chain links TRBV4-3 to TRBJ1-4; TRBD1 matches 8 bases. V trimming: 1 base; J trimming: 8 bases; junction bases outside the gene matches: 6. The germline CDR1 and CDR2 sequences are LGHNA and YSLEER. The CDR3 spans 15 residues. CDR3 amino acids: CASSQGGQGGEKLFF. CDR3 nucleotides: TGCGCCAGCAGCCAAGGCGGACAGGGTGGCGAAAAACTGTTTTTT.

This chain joins TRBV18 and TRBJ2-5; weak D call: TRBD2 (5 bases). V lost 3 bases, J lost 10 bases, and 21 bases lay in between. The CDR3 is 15 amino acids. Germline lookup yields CDR1 KGHSH and CDR2 LQKENI. The CDR3 reads CASSPETNYLGSQYF. The CDR3 bases are TGTGCCAGCTCACCTGAGACGAACTACTTGGGGAGCCAGTACTTC.

This clone appeared once. The V call is TRBV4-1, the J call TRBJ2-1, with D perhaps matching TRBD1 (6 bases). Germline values: CDR1 MGHRA, CDR2 YSYEKL. CDR3 length: 17 amino acids. V was shortened by 3 bases and J by 4 bases, with 19 bases between the two germline ends. The CDR3 sequence is CASSHDIGTPLYNEQFF. The CDR3 DNA reads as TGCGCCAGCAGCCACGACATAGGGACACCCCTGTACAATGAGCAGTTCTTC.

The V call is TRBV7-9, the J call TRBJ2-3, with 8 bases lining up with TRBD1. The CDR3 totals 16 residues. Germline V gives CDR1 SEHNR, CDR2 FQNEAQ (reference sequence). V lost 2 bases, J lost 5 bases, and 9 bases stayed unmatched. CDR3 in DNA: TGTGCCAGCAGCTTATCTGGACAGGGCCCCAAAGATACGCAGTATTTT. Its protein product is CASSLSGQGPKDTQYF.

V usage is TRBV7-2 and J usage is TRBJ2-1; D could derive from TRBD1 or TRBD2 (5 bases each). Trimming pared 1 base from V and 2 bases from J, leaving 12 bases between. From germline, CDR1 is SGHTA and CDR2 FQGNSA. This CDR3 has 16 amino acids. The chain's CDR3 is CASSLVYGTTYNEQFF. CDR3 nucleotides: TGTGCCAGCAGCTTAGTATACGGGACGACCTACAATGAGCAGTTCTTC.

This rearrangement joins TRBV5-1 to TRBJ1-2; 8 bases are shared with TRBD1. CDR3 length equals 17 residues. CDR1 SGHRS and CDR2 YFSETQ come from the germline V gene. Unmatched junction bases numbered 13, after V lost 2 bases and J lost 4 bases. This chain's CDR3 is CASSFRGQTLESYGYTF. In DNA, the CDR3 is TGCGCCAGCAGCTTCAGGGGGCAAACCTTAGAGAGCTATGGCTACACCTTC.

Remarks on this clone: The same CDR3 is also encoded by other DNA sequences in this sample. The genes are TRBV5-1 and TRBJ1-2; the match to TRBD1 covers 7 bases. CDR1 SGHRS and CDR2 YFSETQ come from the germline V gene. CDR3 size: 14 residues. J lost 4 bases, V lost 0 bases, and 3 bases had no gene match. The CDR3 DNA reads TGCGCCAGCAGCTTGGGACAGGGCCTCTATGGCTACACCTTC. Translated: CASSLGQGLYGYTF.

The chain links TRBV28 to TRBJ2-1; D is unclear. V was shortened by 5 bases and J by 8 bases, with 7 bases between the two germline ends. Looked up from germline, CDR1 is MDHEN and CDR2 is SYDVKM. This CDR3 has 11 residues. The CDR3 DNA is TGTGCCAGCAGTCGGGCGGATGAGCAGTTCTTC. Translated: CASSRADEQFF.